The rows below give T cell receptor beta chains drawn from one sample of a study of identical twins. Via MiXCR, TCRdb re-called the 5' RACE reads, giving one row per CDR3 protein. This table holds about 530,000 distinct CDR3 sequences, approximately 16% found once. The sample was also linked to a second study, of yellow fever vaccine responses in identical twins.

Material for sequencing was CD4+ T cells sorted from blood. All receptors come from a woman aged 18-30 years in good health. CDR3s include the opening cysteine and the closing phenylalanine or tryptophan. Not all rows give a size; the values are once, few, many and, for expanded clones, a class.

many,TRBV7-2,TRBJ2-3,CASSLDAGVPTDTQYF
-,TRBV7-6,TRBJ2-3,CASSFDGLMGTDTQYF
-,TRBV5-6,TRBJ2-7,CASSLNRGSYEQYF
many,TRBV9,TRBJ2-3,CASSVGAVVGTDTQYF
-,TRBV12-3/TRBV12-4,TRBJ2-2,CASSLRTVMAGELFF
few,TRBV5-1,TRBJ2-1,CASSLVPPPGRGEQFF
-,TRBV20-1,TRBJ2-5,CSARDLDKTQYF
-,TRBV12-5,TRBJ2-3,CASGPPLGLAGVGTDTQYF
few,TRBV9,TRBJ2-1,CASSVGTTGITYNEQFF
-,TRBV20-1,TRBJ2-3,CSVRAGTSSTDTQYF
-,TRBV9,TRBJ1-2,CASSPVGTGGDGYTF
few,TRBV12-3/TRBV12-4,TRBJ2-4,CASSSQFRDFAKNIQYF
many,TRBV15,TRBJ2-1,CATSRDPDYLISSYNEQFF
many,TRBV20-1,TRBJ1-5,CSARPGAIVGNQPQHF
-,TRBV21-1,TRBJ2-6,CASSNSSGPSLGANVLTF
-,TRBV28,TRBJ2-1,CASSLRGGSRTNEQFF
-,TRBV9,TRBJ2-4,CASSVERAVGDIEYF
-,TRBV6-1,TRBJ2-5,CASSEGDRGWETQYF
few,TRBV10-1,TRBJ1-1,CASRAALNTEAFF
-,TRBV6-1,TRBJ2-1,CASSRGRQGLSYNEQFF
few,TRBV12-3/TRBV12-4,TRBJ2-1,CASSLRDPGGDEQFF
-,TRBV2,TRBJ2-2,CASRVDRGLSGELFF
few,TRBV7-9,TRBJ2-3,CASSFGTSGAQYF
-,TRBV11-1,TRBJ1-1,CASSLADRKNTEAFF
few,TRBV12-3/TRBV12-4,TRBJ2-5,CASSWRGIETQYF
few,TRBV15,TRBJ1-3,CATSRGAGTGENTIYF
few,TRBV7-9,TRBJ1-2,CASSLAGSPYGYTF
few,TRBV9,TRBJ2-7,CASSVGGIGYEQYF
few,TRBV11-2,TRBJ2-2,CASSSDRVTGELFF
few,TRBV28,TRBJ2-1,CASSLPGVRGEQFF
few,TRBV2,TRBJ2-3,CASSDGDYTQYF
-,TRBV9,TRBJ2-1,CASSVDSGTSLYEQFF
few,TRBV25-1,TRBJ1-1,CASSEFGGRVTEAFF
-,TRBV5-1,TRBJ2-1,CASAGITFLSYNEQFF
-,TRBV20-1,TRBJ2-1,CSARWGSGNEQFF
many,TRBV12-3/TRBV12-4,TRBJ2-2,CASSRQGANTGELFF
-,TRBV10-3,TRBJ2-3,CAISRQVGDTQYF
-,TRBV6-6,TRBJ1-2,CASSLRAQYGYTF
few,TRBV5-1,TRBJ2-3,CASTPTQGTDTQYF
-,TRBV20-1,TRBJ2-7,CSARDWASGMTSEQYF
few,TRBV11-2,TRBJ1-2,CASSPTRSGDYGYTF
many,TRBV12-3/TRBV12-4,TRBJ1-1,CASTPGQHMAFF
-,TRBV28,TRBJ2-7,CASSGEGTGTSTYEQYF
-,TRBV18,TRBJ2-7,CASSPPFGTGLAYEQYF
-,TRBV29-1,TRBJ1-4,CSVMTGFNEKLFF
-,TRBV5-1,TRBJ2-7,CASSHGTSGSWVYEQYF
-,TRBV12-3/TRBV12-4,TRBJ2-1,CASASSPSLREQFF
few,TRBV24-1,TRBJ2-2,CATSPRRNTGELFF
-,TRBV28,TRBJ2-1,CVTRVPSYNEQFF
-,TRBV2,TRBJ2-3,CASSERGIVPDTQYF
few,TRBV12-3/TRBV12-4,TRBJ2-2,CASSTGARTGELFF
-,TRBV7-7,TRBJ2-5,CASSLGPTGFRETQYF
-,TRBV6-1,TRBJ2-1,CASSTGTGRPNEQFF
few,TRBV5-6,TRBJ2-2,CASSRHSGSGTGELFF
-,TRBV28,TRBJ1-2,CASRLTGGRGYTF
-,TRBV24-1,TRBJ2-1,CATSDSSGNHNEQFF
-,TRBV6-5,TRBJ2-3,CASSYGLAGDTQYF
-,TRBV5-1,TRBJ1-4,CASSLAGEGEKLFF
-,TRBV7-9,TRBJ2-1,CASSPSGIGTEGQFF
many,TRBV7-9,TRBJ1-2,CASSQGPQGGYTF